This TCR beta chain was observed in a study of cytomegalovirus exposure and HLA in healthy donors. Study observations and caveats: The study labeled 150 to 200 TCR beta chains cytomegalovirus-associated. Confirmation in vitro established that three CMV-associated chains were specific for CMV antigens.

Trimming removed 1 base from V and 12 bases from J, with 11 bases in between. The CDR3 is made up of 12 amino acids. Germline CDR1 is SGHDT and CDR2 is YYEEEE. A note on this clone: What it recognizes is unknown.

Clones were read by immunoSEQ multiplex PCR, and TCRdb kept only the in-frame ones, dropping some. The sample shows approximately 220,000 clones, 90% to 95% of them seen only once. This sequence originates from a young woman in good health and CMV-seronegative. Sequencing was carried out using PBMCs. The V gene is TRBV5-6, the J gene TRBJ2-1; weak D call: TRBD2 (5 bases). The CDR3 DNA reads TGTGCCAGCAGCTTGTTGGCGGGTCCGCAGTTCTTC. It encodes CASSLLAGPQFF.